These 16 T cell receptor beta chains were sequenced from one sample in a study of post-analysis software for immune sequencing data (dated by TCRdb to 2013 to 2016). On the study overall, not on this receptor specifically: Significantly higher frequencies in patients than in controls were found for roughly 5 TRBV segments, including TRBV5-6, TRBV5-1 and TRBV20-1.

The method was PCR. Sequencing used an Illumina HiSeq 2500. To reduce PCR and sequencing biases, unique molecular identifiers were built into the TCR beta cDNA libraries. TCRdb reprocessing: public reads trimmed at Q25 with fastp, clones called with MiXCR, in-frame beta chains kept. Here each entry gathers all rows of one CDR3 protein and keeps the most common genes and DNA. The table for this sample lists hundreds of thousands of distinct CDR3 sequences; about 44% of them were counted only once. About 1.5% of the sample is held by the ten biggest clonotypes. No antigen has been identified for these receptors. Sequencing input: blood. These receptors came from a girl aged 5 to 17 with multiple sclerosis.

On this clonotype itself: Sequence at one end of the junction differs from germline and may be a read error. The genes are TRBV3-1 and TRBJ2-5; D remains ambiguous. Germline CDR1 and CDR2: LGHDT and YNNKEL (reference sequence). This CDR3 has 15 residues. The CDR3 DNA sequence: TGCGCCAGCAGCCAACTCCAGGTCAACCAAGAGACCCAGTACTTC. Amino acids: CASSQLQVNQETQYF.

This clonotype has a handful of counts. CDR3 protein: CASSEFLSYEQYF. Here the CDR3 DNA reads TGTGCCAGCAGTGAATTTCTGTCCTACGAGCAGTACTTC. V is TRBV6-1 and J is TRBJ2-7, with D uncertain. The germline V gene has CDR1 MNHNS and CDR2 SASEGT. With 2 bases removed from V and 1 base from J, the gap between germline ends came to 6 bases. This CDR3 has 13 residues.

This chain joins TRBV20-1 and TRBJ2-3, with 11 bases that match TRBD2. This CDR3 has 15 residues. Looked up from germline, CDR1 is DFQATT and CDR2 is SNEGSKA (reference sequence). The J segment lost 3 bases and the V segment lost 2 bases, leaving 4 bases of the junction unmatched. CDR3 nucleotides: TGCAGTGCTAGATATAGCGGGAGGGCGACAGATACGCAGTATTTT. Its translation is CSARYSGRATDTQYF.

The rearrangement uses TRBV12-3 or TRBV12-4 and TRBJ2-6, with a tentative D call TRBD1 (6 bases). Trimming removed 0 bases from V and 0 bases from J, with 12 bases in between. CDR3 length: 18 amino acids. CDR3 nucleotide sequence: TGTGCCAGCAGTTTAGCGCCGTGGGGACACTCTGGGGCCAACGTCCTGACTTTC. This sequence encodes CASSLAPWGHSGANVLTF.

V usage is TRBV11-2 and J usage is TRBJ1-2, with TRBD1 identical over 8 bases. V lost 0 bases, J lost 7 bases, and 4 bases stayed unmatched. The CDR3 loop spans 14 amino acids. Germline assignment: CDR1 SGHAT and CDR2 FQNNGV. CDR3 sequence: CASSLEDRGSGYTF. The CDR3 DNA is TGTGCCAGCAGCTTAGAAGACAGGGGAAGTGGCTACACCTTC.

This chain connects TRBV12-3 or TRBV12-4 to TRBJ2-7, with 7 bases aligning to TRBD1. CDR3 size: 15 residues. V was pared by 1 base and J by 7 bases, with 10 bases of the junction left unmatched. The CDR3 region has the DNA TGTGCCAGCAGTTTAGGGACAGGACCTACGAGTGAGCAGTACTTC. Protein sequence: CASSLGTGPTSEQYF.

This clonotype was picked up a small number of times. This chain's CDR3 is CANSGAGSYNEQFF. The CDR3, as DNA: TGTGCCAACTCGGGAGCGGGCTCCTACAATGAGCAGTTCTTC. The chain combines TRBV10-3 with TRBJ2-1, with TRBD2 as a possible D gene (6 bases). Per germline, CDR1 ENHRY and CDR2 SYGVKD. V dropped 10 bases and J dropped 0 bases, with 13 bases sitting between them. This CDR3 comprises 14 residues.

The chain's CDR3 is CATSDSYGRGSGVGELFF. The CDR3 DNA sequence: TGTGCCACCAGTGATTCCTACGGCAGGGGCAGTGGTGTCGGGGAGCTGTTTTTT. The chain recombines TRBV24-1 with TRBJ2-2; D possibly corresponds to TRBD1 (6 bases). Germline CDR1 is KGHDR and CDR2 is SFDVKD. The CDR3 runs to 18 residues. The V gene lost 2 bases and the J gene lost 7 bases, with 22 bases spanning the gap.

The chain carries TRBV4-2 and TRBJ2-3; D uncertain. CDR3 length equals 14 residues. Germline loops: CDR1 LGHNA, CDR2 YNFKEQ. V was trimmed by 5 bases and J by 3 bases, leaving 12 bases between them. The CDR3 is CASSGVSETDTQYF. CDR3 nucleotides: TGTGCCAGCAGCGGTGTCAGCGAAACAGATACGCAGTATTTT.

V usage is TRBV29-1 and J usage is TRBJ2-1, with TRBD2 identical over 7 bases. Germline V gene data show CDR1 as SQVTM and CDR2 as ANQGSEA. This CDR3 is 15 amino acids long. CDR3 sequence (DNA): TGCGTCTCAGATGGGGGGGGGAGCTCCTACAATGAGCAGTTCTTC. Translating it yields CVSDGGGSSYNEQFF.

This clonotype was detected many times. V gene TRBV12-3 or TRBV12-4 combines with J gene TRBJ2-1; 7 nucleotides align to TRBD2. This CDR3 has 15 residues. The ends lost 5 bases at V and 6 bases at J; junction bases unmatched: 10. Here the CDR3 reads CASSPREAITNEQFF. In DNA form, the CDR3 reads TGTGCCAGCAGTCCACGGGAGGCCATTACCAATGAGCAGTTCTTC.

This chain uses TRBV20-1 with TRBJ1-6; D is ambiguous. Germline loops: CDR1 DFQATT, CDR2 SNEGSKA (reference sequence). The CDR3 is made up of 12 amino acids. Trimming shortened V by 3 bases and J by 14 bases, and 14 bases separated the two germline ends. For the CDR3, the DNA is TGCAGTGCTAGCGAAAAAGGGCAGGCCCTCCACTTT. This sequence encodes CSASEKGQALHF.

The chain combines TRBV6-1 with TRBJ2-3; perhaps TRBD1 as D (6 bases). The V and J ends lost 6 bases and 2 bases respectively, with 12 bases between them. The CDR3 length is 14 residues. CDR1 MNHNS and CDR2 SASEGT come from the germline V gene. Written as DNA, the CDR3 is TGTGCCAGCAGGAATCAGGGGACCACAGATACGCAGTATTTT. Its protein is CASRNQGTTDTQYF.

This clonotype was observed a few times. The chain uses TRBV5-1 and TRBJ2-7; 7 bases are shared with TRBD1. The V and J ends lost 6 bases and 7 bases, in that order; junction bases with no gene match: 13. The germline V gene encodes CDR1 SGHRS and CDR2 YFSETQ. This CDR3 spans 14 amino acids. CDR3 in DNA: TGCGCCAGCATGGCGGTAGGGGGCAAGTGGGAGCAGTACTTC. Residues: CASMAVGGKWEQYF.

The V call is TRBV4-1, the J call TRBJ2-1; tentatively, D is TRBD2 (5 bases). With 0 bases removed from V and 0 bases from J, the gap between germline ends came to 21 bases. This CDR3 is 20 amino acids long. The germline CDR1 and CDR2 sequences are MGHRA and YSYEKL. The CDR3 protein is CASSQDNPRAAKSSYNEQFF. CDR3 nucleotide sequence: TGCGCCAGCAGCCAAGACAACCCCCGAGCGGCGAAGAGCTCCTACAATGAGCAGTTCTTC.

The rearrangement links TRBV7-9 to TRBJ2-1; 7 nucleotides line up with TRBD2. The CDR3 totals 16 residues. CDR1 is SEHNR and CDR2 is FQNEAQ in the germline V gene (reference sequence). The J segment lost 2 bases and the V segment lost 1 base, leaving 5 bases of the junction unmatched. This CDR3 reads CASSLVGGSAYNEQFF. The DNA of the CDR3 is TGTGCCAGCAGCTTAGTGGGCGGGAGCGCCTACAATGAGCAGTTCTTC.